This T cell receptor beta chain was sequenced in a study of cytomegalovirus exposure and HLA in healthy donors. Study-wide results and caveats: In an earlier analysis, about 87% or about 30%: the productive usage of most TCR beta V segments. Per published reports, the classifier diagnosed cytomegalovirus status with high specificity and sensitivity.

Germline V CDR1 and CDR2: LGHNA, YSLEER. The CDR3 runs to 14 residues. V was clipped by 0 bases and J by 7 bases, with 12 bases between them. Concerning this clone itself: The antigen remains unidentified.

The PCR had 60 Vbeta and 13 Jbeta primers. The method was immunoSEQ multiplex PCR; TCRdb's version includes in-frame clones alone and lacks a portion of them. The data show 180,000 or so clones, 82% seen once. Sequencing input: PBMCs. The V and J genes are TRBV4-3 and TRBJ1-1; D may be TRBD1 (5 bases). This sequence was found in a man aged 40-55 years in good health and CMV-seronegative. CDR3 DNA sequence: TGCGCCAGCAGCCAAGATAGGCCACAGGTTGAAGCTTTCTTT. Translated, it gives CASSQDRPQVEAFF.